This T cell receptor (beta chain) emerged from a study of blood T cell repertoires in COVID-19 (dated by TCRdb to the early 2020s). Notes on the research overall: Samples covering the acute and convalescent phases of COVID-19 were provided by collaborators in the United States, Italy and Spain. The repertoires were released in a freely available public database intended as a resource for research on the immune response to SARS-CoV-2. The dataset comprised deeply sampled blood TCRbeta repertoires from subjects exposed to, actively infected with, or recovered from COVID-19. The sample metadata nearly always contained a de-identified subject ID, COVID-19 status, age in years and sex. The samples were drawn from two sources: the first 160 participants of the ongoing ImmuneRACE study, and some 1,300 subjects contributed by 6 global collaborators. The material from the prospective study consisted of cDNA or gDNA derived from T cells, B-cell-depleted T cells, or PBMCs. Where available, HLA class I and class II types were obtained from metadata supplied by the sample provider rather than from assay-based typing.

The CDR3 runs 17 amino acids, cysteine and phenylalanine included. The CDR3 DNA has 51 bases and is translated from base 1. Clipping removes 0 bases from V and 2 bases from J, with 4 as the unmatched junction base count. CDR1 and CDR2 were assigned from the germline V gene as LGHNA and YSLEER. Overall study results and their limits: The quantity of clinical and demographic metadata differed by source and by participant and was supplied without curation.

The sample holds one count of this clone. The target of this receptor is not known. Qualities for individual bases were not recorded, and no much larger clone is one base off. A second Seattle source provided samples from volunteer blood donors who had recovered from COVID-19. Collaborating institutions collected whole blood in K2EDTA tubes following their own protocols. For TCRbeta analysis, collaborators shipped samples as frozen whole blood, isolated PBMCs, or DNA extracted from either of those sample types. TCRbeta CDR3 regions were amplified from genomic DNA by means of the immunoSEQ Assay, a bias-controlled multiplex PCR. The paper's processing steps were these. Nucleated cell counts per sample were estimated from amplification of reference gene primers within the assay. Sequence reads were collapsed and filtered to measure the absolute abundance of every unique TCRbeta CDR3 rearrangement. For each sample, productive Simpson clonality was calculated as the square root of Simpson's diversity index over productive rearrangements. TCRdb stores this immuneACCESS table with in-frame sequences only. Part of the clones is absent; in the studies checked, under half of the shortfall reflects unresolved V genes, and no reason is known for the rest. V and J calls and clone size are those listed in that table; D and trimming were worked out from the DNA. This sample lists under 300,000 clones; 88% were detected once. Of the sample, around 0.98% is held by the ten largest clones.

The sample was peripheral blood. The V and J genes are TRBV4-3 and TRBJ2-1; TRBD2 agrees with 10 junctional bases. This clonotype was sampled from a woman in her 40s who had recovered from COVID-19. The CDR3 loop reads CASSQDGSGRAYNEQFF. The sequence in DNA is TGCGCCAGCAGCCAAGATGGCAGCGGGAGGGCCTACAATGAGCAGTTCTTC.